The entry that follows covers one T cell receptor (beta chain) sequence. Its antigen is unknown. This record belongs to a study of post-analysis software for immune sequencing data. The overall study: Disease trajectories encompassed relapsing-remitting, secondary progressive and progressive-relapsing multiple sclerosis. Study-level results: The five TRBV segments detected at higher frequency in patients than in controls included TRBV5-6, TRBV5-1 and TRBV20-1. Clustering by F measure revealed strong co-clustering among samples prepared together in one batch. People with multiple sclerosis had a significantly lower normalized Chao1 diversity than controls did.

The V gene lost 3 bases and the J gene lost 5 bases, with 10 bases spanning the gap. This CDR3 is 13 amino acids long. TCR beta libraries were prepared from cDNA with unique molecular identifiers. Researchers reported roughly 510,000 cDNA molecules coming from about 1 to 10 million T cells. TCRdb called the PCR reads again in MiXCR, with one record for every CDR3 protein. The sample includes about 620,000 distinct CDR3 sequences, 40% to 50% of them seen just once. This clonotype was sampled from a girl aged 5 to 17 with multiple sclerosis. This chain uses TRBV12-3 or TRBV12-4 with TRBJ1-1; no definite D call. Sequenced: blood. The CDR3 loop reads CASSFIGMTEAFF. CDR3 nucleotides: TGTGCCAGCAGTTTTATAGGGATGACTGAAGCTTTCTTT.